A selection of T cell receptor beta chains follows, all from one sample in a study of shared clonotypes between healthy human individuals. The method was immunoSEQ multiplex PCR; TCRdb's version includes in-frame clones alone and lacks a portion of them. This repertoire shows more than 1.2 million clones, 98% found once; its top ten account for about 0.4%. The sample taken for sequencing was naive CD4+ T cells sorted from blood. The receptors were gathered from a man in his thirties or forties in good health. CDR3s include the opening cysteine and the closing phenylalanine or tryptophan. The D gene is left open where the match is weak. The size of a clone is reported for some rows only, either as once, few or many, or as a class for expanded clones.

j_call,clone_size,d_call,v_call,cdr3_aa,cdr3_nt
TRBJ2-2,.,.,TRBV7-9,CASSPTLTGNTGELFF,TGTGCCAGCAGCCCCACTCTGACGGGGAACACCGGGGAGCTGTTTTTT
TRBJ2-3,.,.,TRBV5-4,CASSLDGPRLDTQYF,TGTGCCAGCAGCTTGGATGGGCCCAGACTGGATACGCAGTATTTT
TRBJ2-1,.,.,TRBV2,CASSVRGISYNEQFF,TGTGCCAGCAGTGTGCGCGGGATCTCCTACAATGAGCAGTTCTTC
TRBJ1-4,once,.,TRBV9,CASSFQGQGDEKLFF,TGTGCCAGCAGCTTCCAAGGGCAGGGCGATGAAAAACTGTTTTTT
TRBJ2-1,.,TRBD2,TRBV18,CASSPVPAGGPYNEQFF,TGTGCCAGCTCACCCGTCCCGGCGGGAGGGCCCTACAATGAGCAGTTCTTC
TRBJ2-1,.,.,TRBV5-1,CASSLTYRDYNEQFF,TGCGCCAGCAGCTTGACTTATCGGGACTACAATGAGCAGTTCTTC
TRBJ1-1,.,.,TRBV30,CAWSVPWGGYNTEAFF,TGTGCCTGGAGTGTACCGTGGGGCGGCTACAACACTGAAGCTTTCTTT
TRBJ2-7,.,TRBD1,TRBV18,CASSLRGQGSSYEQYF,TGTGCCAGCTCCCTGCGGGGACAGGGAAGCTCCTACGAGCAGTACTTC
TRBJ2-3,.,.,TRBV6-5,CASSLAGSTDTQYF,TGTGCCAGCAGTTTGGCGGGGAGCACAGATACGCAGTATTTT
TRBJ2-6,.,.,TRBV5-4,CAYVSGANVLTF,TGTGCCTACGTCTCTGGGGCCAACGTCCTGACTTTC
TRBJ2-2,.,TRBD2,TRBV9,CASSGGLAGGTNTGELFF,TGTGCCAGCAGCGGGGGACTAGCGGGAGGAACGAACACCGGGGAGCTGTTTTTT
TRBJ1-2,.,.,TRBV5-1,CASSLASGDYGYTF,TGCGCCAGCAGCTTGGCGTCAGGTGACTATGGCTACACCTTC
TRBJ1-4,.,.,TRBV28,CASSLQAELFF,TGTGCCAGCAGTCTACAAGCGGAACTGTTTTTT
TRBJ2-5,once,.,TRBV28,CASSLVSSQETQYF,TGTGCCAGCAGTTTAGTGAGCTCCCAAGAGACCCAGTACTTC
TRBJ2-7,.,.,TRBV11-2,CASSLLGTPKREQYF,TGTGCCAGCAGCTTACTCGGGACCCCTAAAAGGGAGCAGTACTTC
TRBJ1-2,.,.,TRBV7-2,CASSLELYGYTF,TGTGCCAGCAGCTTAGAACTCTATGGCTACACCTTC
TRBJ2-7,.,.,TRBV7-2,CASSAMMREYQYF,TGTGCCAGCAGCGCAATGATGCGCGAATACCAGTACTTC
TRBJ2-5,.,.,TRBV2,CASSGLAETQYF,TGTGCCAGCAGTGGGCTAGCGGAGACCCAGTACTTC
TRBJ2-1,.,.,TRBV27,CASRTRGLPASYNEQFF,TGTGCCAGCAGAACCCGGGGGCTCCCGGCCTCCTACAATGAGCAGTTCTTC
TRBJ2-2,.,TRBD2,TRBV5-4,CASSSPSGSLAGELFF,TGTGCCAGCAGCTCCCCTAGCGGGAGTCTTGCCGGGGAGCTGTTTTTT
TRBJ2-7,few,.,TRBV6-1,CASSAPYEQYF,TGTGCCAGCAGTGCCCCCTACGAGCAGTACTTC
TRBJ2-7,.,.,TRBV30,CAWSENTGTYEQYF,TGTGCCTGGAGCGAGAATACAGGGACCTACGAGCAGTACTTC
TRBJ2-7,.,TRBD1,TRBV28,CASSPRTGFHEQYF,TGTGCCAGCAGCCCTAGGACAGGGTTTCACGAGCAGTACTTC
TRBJ2-7,.,TRBD1,TRBV5-1,CASSSGQGGEQYF,TGCGCCAGCAGCTCCGGACAGGGGGGCGAGCAGTACTTC
TRBJ1-4,.,.,TRBV15,CATGRWETNEKLFF,TGTGCCACCGGGCGGTGGGAAACTAATGAAAAACTGTTTTTT
TRBJ1-1,few,.,TRBV10-2,CASSESYTEAFF,TGCGCCAGCAGTGAGTCGTACACTGAAGCTTTCTTT
TRBJ2-4,.,.,TRBV21-1,CAKNIQYF,TGCGCCAAAAACATTCAGTACTTC